This T cell receptor beta chain was documented in a study of control samples from healthy donors and cancer patients. Germline trimming cut 6 bases from V and 1 base from J; bases unmatched to any gene: 12. Germline V lookup: CDR1 SGDLS, CDR2 YYNGEE. The CDR3 has 16 residues. Clones were read by immunoSEQ multiplex PCR, and TCRdb kept only the in-frame ones, dropping some. Of 70,000 to 80,000 clones in the sample, roughly 89% are singletons; the top ten hold around a tenth. This clonotype originated in a woman between 45 and 60 years old with colorectal cancer. This chain connects TRBV9 to TRBJ2-5; the match to TRBD2 covers 7 bases. Sequencing was performed on PBMCs. The CDR3 is CASTRGAGRTQETQYF. Written as DNA, the CDR3 is TGTGCCAGCACCCGGGGAGCGGGGCGAACCCAAGAGACCCAGTACTTC. Full variable domain (remainder filled in from reference TRBV9 and TRBJ2-5): DSGVTQTPKHLITATGQRVTLRCSPRSGDLSVYWYQQSLDQGLQFLIQYYNGEERAKGNILERFSAQQFPDLHSELNLSSLELGDSALYFCASTRGAGRTQETQYFGPGTRLLVL.